This T cell receptor (beta chain) was recovered during a study of regulatory T cells in long-lasting Graves disease. For the study at large: Under 3 months of antithyroid drugs had been taken by newly diagnosed Graves' patients.

Described time point: newly diagnosed GD, antithyroid drugs for less than 3 months. Following extraction of RNA from PBMCs, that RNA was used to make the TCR library. This CDR3 region has 14 residues. Trimming pared 6 bases from V and 2 bases from J, leaving 12 bases between. This clonotype was counted a few times. According to the study, TCR beta libraries were built with iRepertoire HTBI primers and CDR3-region Arm-PCR. One entry per CDR3 protein results from TCRdb running MiXCR on the multiplex PCR reads. The sample consists of 350,000 to 550,000 distinct CDR3 sequences, less than 20% of them appearing once. This sample was also put to use in a study of T cells in Graves' hyperthyroidism and ophthalmopathy.

This sequence joins TRBV12-3 or TRBV12-4 and TRBJ2-3, with D perhaps assigned TRBD1 or TRBD2 (5 bases each). Sequencing used peripheral blood mononuclear cells (PBMCs), obtained at new diagnosis, from a patient treated with antithyroid drugs. The clonotype comes from a woman aged 18 to 35 with Graves disease. As DNA, the CDR3 is TGTGCCAGCAGCCCGGGACCACACACAGATACGCAGTATTTT. It encodes CASSPGPHTDTQYF.